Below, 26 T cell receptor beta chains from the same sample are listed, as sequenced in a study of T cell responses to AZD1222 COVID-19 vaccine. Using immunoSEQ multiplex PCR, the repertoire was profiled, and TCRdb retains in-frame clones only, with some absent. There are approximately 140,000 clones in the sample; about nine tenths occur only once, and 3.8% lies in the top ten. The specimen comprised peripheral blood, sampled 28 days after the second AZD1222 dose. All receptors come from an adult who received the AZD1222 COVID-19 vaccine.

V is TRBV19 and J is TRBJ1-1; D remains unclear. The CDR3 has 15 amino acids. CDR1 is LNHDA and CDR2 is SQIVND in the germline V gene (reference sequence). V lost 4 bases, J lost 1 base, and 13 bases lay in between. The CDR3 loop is CASSKEGNKNTEAFF. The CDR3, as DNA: TGTGCCAGTAGTAAAGAAGGGAACAAGAACACTGAAGCTTTCTTT.

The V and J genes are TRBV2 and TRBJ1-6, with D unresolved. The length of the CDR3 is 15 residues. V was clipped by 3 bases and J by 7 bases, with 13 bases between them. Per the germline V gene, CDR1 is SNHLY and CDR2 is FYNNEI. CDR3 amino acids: CASSDIFTPNSPLHF. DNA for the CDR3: TGTGCCAGCAGTGACATATTCACCCCCAATTCACCCCTCCACTTT.

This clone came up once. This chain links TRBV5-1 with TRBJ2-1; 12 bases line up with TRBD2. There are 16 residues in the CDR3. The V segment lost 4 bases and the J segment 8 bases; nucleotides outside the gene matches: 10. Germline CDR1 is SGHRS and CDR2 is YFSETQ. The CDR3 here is CASSAGRTSGKDEQFF. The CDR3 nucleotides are TGCGCCAGCAGCGCGGGACGGACTAGCGGGAAGGATGAGCAGTTCTTC.

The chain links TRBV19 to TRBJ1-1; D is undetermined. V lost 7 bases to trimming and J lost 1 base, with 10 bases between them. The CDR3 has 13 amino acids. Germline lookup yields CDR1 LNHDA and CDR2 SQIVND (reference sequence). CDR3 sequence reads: CASTPNKNTEAFF. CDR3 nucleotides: TGTGCCAGTACACCTAACAAGAACACTGAAGCTTTCTTT.

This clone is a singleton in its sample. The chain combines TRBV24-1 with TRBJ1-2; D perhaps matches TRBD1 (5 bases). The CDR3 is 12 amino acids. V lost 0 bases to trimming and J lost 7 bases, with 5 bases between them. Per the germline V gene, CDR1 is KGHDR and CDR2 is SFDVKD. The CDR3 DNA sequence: TGTGCCACCAGTGATTTGCAGGGTGGCTACACCTTC. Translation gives CATSDLQGGYTF.

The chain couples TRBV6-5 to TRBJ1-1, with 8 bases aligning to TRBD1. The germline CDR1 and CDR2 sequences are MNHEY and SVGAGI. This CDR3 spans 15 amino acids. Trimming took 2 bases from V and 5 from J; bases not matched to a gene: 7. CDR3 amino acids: CASSYTTGGRTEAFF. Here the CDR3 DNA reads TGTGCCAGCAGTTACACCACAGGGGGAAGGACTGAAGCTTTCTTT.

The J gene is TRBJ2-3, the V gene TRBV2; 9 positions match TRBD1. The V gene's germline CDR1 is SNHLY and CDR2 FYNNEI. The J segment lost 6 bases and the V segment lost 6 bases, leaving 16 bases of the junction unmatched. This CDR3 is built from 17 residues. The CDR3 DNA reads TGTGCCAGCAGCGAACTTACCCCCGGGACAGGGCCGGATACGCAGTATTTT. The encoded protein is CASSELTPGTGPDTQYF.

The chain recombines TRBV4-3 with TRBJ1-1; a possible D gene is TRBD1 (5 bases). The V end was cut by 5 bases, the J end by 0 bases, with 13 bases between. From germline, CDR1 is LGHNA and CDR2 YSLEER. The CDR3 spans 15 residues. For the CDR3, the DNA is TGCGCCAGCAGCGAAACAGGTACTATGAACACTGAAGCTTTCTTT. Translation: CASSETGTMNTEAFF.

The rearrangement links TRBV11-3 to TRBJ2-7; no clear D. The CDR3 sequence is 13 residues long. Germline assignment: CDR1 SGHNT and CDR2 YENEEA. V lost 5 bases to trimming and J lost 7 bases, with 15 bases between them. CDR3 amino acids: CASSLRRLGEQYF. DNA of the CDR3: TGTGCCAGCAGCCTCAGACGGTTGGGGGAGCAGTACTTC.

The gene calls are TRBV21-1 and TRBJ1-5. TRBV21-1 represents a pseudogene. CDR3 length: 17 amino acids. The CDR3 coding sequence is TGTGCCAGCAGCAAAGAAGGGTCAGAACATAGCAATCAGCCCCAGCATTTT. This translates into CASSKEGSEHSNQPQHF.

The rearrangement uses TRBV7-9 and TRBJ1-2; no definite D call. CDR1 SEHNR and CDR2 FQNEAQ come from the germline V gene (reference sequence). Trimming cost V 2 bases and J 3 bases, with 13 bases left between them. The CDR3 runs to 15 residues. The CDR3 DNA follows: TGTGCCAGCAGCTTATCGGGAGTTCGGGACTATGGCTACACCTTC. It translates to CASSLSGVRDYGYTF. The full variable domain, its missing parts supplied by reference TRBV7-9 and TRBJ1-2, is DTGVSQNPRHKITKRGQNVTFRCDPISEHNRLYWYRQTLGQGPEFLTYFQNEAQLEKSRLLSDRFSAERPKGSFSTLEIQRTEQGDSAMYLCASSLSGVRDYGYTFGSGTRLTVV.

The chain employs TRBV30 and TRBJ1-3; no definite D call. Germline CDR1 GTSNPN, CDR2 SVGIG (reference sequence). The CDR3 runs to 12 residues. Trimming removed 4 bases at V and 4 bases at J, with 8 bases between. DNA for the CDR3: TGTGCCTGGACAGCCGGGGGAAACACCATATATTTT. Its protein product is CAWTAGGNTIYF. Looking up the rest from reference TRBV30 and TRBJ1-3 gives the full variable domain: SQTIHQWPATLVQPVGSPLSLECTVEGTSNPNLYWYRQAAGRGLQLLFYSVGIGQISSEVPQNLSASRPQDRQFILSSKKLLLSDSGFYLCAWTAGGNTIYFGEGSWLTVV.

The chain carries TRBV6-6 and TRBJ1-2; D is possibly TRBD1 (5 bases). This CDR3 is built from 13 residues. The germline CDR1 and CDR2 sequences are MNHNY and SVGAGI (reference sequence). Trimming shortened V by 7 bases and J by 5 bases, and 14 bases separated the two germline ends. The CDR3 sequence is CASNSGSRYGYTF. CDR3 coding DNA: TGTGCCAGCAATTCAGGGTCTCGGTATGGCTACACCTTC.

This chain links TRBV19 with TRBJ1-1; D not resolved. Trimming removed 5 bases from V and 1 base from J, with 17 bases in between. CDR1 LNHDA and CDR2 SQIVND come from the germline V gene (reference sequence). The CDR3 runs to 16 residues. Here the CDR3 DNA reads TGTGCCAGTAGTCGGTCGAGCGGCCCTCAGAACACTGAAGCTTTCTTT. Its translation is CASSRSSGPQNTEAFF. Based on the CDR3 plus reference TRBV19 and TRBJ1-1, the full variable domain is DGGITQSPKYLFRKEGQNVTLSCEQNLNHDAMYWYRQDPGQGLRLIYYSQIVNDFQKGDIAEGYSVSREKKESFPLTVTSAQKNPTAFYLCASSRSSGPQNTEAFFGQGTRLTVV.

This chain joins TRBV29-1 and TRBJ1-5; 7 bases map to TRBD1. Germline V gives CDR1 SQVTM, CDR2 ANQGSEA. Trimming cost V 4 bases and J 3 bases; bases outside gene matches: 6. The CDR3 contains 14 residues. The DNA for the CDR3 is TGCAGCGTTGCGGCGGGACAGAACAATCAGCCCCAGCATTTT. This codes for CSVAAGQNNQPQHF.

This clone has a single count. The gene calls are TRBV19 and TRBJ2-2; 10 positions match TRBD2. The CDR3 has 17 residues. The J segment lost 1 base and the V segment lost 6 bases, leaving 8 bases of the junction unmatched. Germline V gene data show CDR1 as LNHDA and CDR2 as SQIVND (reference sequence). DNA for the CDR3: TGTGCCAGTAGCCGCCGGACTAGCGGACAGAACACCGGGGAGCTGTTTTTT. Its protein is CASSRRTSGQNTGELFF.

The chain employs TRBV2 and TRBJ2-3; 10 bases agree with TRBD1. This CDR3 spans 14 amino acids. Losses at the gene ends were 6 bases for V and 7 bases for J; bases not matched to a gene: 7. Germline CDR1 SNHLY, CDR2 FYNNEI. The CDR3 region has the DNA TGTGCCAGCAGCCCCGGGACAGGGGTTTATACGCAGTATTTT. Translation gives CASSPGTGVYTQYF.

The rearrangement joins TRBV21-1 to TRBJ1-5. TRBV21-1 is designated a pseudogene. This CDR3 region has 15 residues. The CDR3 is CASSPTGSSNQPQHF. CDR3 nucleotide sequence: TGTGCCAGCAGCCCAACGGGGAGTAGCAATCAGCCCCAGCATTTT.

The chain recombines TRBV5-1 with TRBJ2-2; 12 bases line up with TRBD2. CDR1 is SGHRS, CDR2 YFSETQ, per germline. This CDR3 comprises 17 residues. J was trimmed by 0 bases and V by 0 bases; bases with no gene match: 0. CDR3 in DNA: TGCGCCAGCAGCTTGGGACTAGCGGGGGCGAACACCGGGGAGCTGTTTTTT. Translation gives CASSLGLAGANTGELFF. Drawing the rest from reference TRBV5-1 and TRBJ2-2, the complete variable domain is KAGVTQTPRYLIKTRGQQVTLSCSPISGHRSVSWYQQTPGQGLQFLFEYFSETQRNKGNFPGRFSGRQFSNSRSEMNVSTLELGDSALYLCASSLGLAGANTGELFFGEGSRLTVL.

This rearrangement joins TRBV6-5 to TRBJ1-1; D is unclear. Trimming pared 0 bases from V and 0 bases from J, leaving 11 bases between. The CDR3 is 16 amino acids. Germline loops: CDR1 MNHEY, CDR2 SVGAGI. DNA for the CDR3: TGTGCCAGCAGTTACTCGAATCCGGGCGTGAACACTGAAGCTTTCTTT. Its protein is CASSYSNPGVNTEAFF.

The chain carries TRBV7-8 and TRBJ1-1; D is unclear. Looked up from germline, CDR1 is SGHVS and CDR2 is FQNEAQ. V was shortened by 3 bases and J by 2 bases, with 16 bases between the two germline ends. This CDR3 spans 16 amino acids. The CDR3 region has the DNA TGTGCCAGCAGCTTCAATCGAGGCAGCTTCAACACTGAAGCTTTCTTT. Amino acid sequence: CASSFNRGSFNTEAFF.

The DNA of the CDR3 is TGTGCCAGCAGCTTGGTGGGCCGGGCAGATACGCAGTATTTT. Translated: CASSLVGRADTQYF. The chain combines TRBV5-5 with TRBJ2-3; D call uncertain. The V gene lost 0 bases and the J gene lost 4 bases, with 9 bases spanning the gap. The CDR3 extends over 14 amino acids. Germline values: CDR1 SGHKS, CDR2 YYEKEE (reference sequence).

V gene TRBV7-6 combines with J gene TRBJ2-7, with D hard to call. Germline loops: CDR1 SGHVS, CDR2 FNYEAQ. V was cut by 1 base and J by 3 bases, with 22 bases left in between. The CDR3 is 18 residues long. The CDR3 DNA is TGTGCCAGCAGCTTAGAGGCCCCTCGCCACAGCCCTCGCTACGAGCAGTACTTC. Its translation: CASSLEAPRHSPRYEQYF.

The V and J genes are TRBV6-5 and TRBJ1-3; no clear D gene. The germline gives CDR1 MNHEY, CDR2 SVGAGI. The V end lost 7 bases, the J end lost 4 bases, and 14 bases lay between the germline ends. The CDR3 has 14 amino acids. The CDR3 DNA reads TGTGCCAGCACAAAGGTTGGGCGAGGAAACACCATATATTTT. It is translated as CASTKVGRGNTIYF.

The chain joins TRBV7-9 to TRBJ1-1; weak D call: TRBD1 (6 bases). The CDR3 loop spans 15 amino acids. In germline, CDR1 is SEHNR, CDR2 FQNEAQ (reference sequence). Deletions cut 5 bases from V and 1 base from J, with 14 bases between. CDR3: CASSPRGTTNTEAFF. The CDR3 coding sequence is TGTGCCAGCAGCCCCCGCGGGACAACGAACACTGAAGCTTTCTTT.

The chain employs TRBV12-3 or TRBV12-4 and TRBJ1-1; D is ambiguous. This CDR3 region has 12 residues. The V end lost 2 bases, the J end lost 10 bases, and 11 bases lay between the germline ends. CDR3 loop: CASSLYPLGAFF. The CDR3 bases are TGTGCCAGCAGTTTATATCCTCTTGGAGCTTTCTTT.